The rows below give T cell receptor beta chains drawn from one sample of a study of metastatic and nonmetastatic thyroid tumors. Using MiXCR, TCRdb re-called clones from the PCR reads. This sample has tens of thousands of clones; around an eighth occur once, and the top ten carry approximately 8.8%. The sample consisted of tumor tissue. Receptors originate from a female donor with papillary thyroid cancer or a benign thyroid nodule (not recorded which). Some clones in this sample may be carry-over from other donors' samples. Both conserved end residues are part of each CDR3. The D gene is left open where the match is weak. Clone size is stated in some rows and not others, as once, few, many or a class when expanded.

J gene: TRBJ2-3; clone size: many; V gene: TRBV20-1; D gene: TRBD1; CDR3 protein: CSARRPGQGPDTQYF; CDR3 DNA: TGCAGTGCTAGACGCCCGGGACAGGGGCCAGATACGCAGTATTTT
J gene: TRBJ2-2; clone size: .; V gene: TRBV18; D gene: TRBD1; CDR3 protein: CASSPRDRDYTGELFF; CDR3 DNA: TGTGCCAGCTCACCCAGGGACAGGGACTACACCGGGGAGCTGTTCTTT
J gene: TRBJ2-7; clone size: many; V gene: TRBV12-5; D gene: .; CDR3 protein: CASGLEDEQYF; CDR3 DNA: TGTGCTAGTGGTTTAGAGGACGAGCAGTACTTC
J gene: TRBJ2-5; clone size: many; V gene: TRBV24-1; D gene: .; CDR3 protein: CATGGEGEKTQYF; CDR3 DNA: TGTGCCACCGGGGGGGAGGGGGAAAAGACCCAGTACTTC
J gene: TRBJ2-2; clone size: many; V gene: TRBV30; D gene: TRBD2; CDR3 protein: CAWIRTSGRGAGELFF; CDR3 DNA: TGTGCCTGGATACGGACTAGCGGGAGAGGGGCCGGGGAGCTGTTTTTT
J gene: TRBJ2-1; clone size: .; V gene: TRBV20-1; D gene: .; CDR3 protein: CSARDAYNEQFF; CDR3 DNA: TGCAGTGCTAGAGATGCCTACAATGAGCAGTTCTTC
J gene: TRBJ1-3; clone size: many; V gene: TRBV20-1; D gene: .; CDR3 protein: CSASLGVSGNTIYF; CDR3 DNA: TGCAGTGCTAGCTTAGGGGTCTCTGGAAACACCATATATTTT
J gene: TRBJ1-4; clone size: many; V gene: TRBV7-9; D gene: .; CDR3 protein: CASSTGRREKLFF; CDR3 DNA: TGTGCCAGCAGCACCGGGCGGCGTGAAAAACTGTTTTTT
J gene: TRBJ2-6; clone size: many; V gene: TRBV28; D gene: TRBD2; CDR3 protein: CASSLLAGGGANVLTF; CDR3 DNA: TGTGCCAGCAGTTTACTAGCGGGAGGTGGGGCCAACGTCCTGACTTTC
J gene: TRBJ1-2; clone size: many; V gene: TRBV10-3; D gene: .; CDR3 protein: CAIKRDGLYGYTF; CDR3 DNA: TGTGCCATCAAGCGGGACGGCCTCTATGGCTACACCTTC
J gene: TRBJ1-3; clone size: many; V gene: TRBV20-1; D gene: .; CDR3 protein: CSARLSQQGFGNTIYF; CDR3 DNA: TGCAGTGCTAGACTCTCGCAACAGGGATTCGGAAACACCATATATTTT
J gene: TRBJ1-2; clone size: many; V gene: TRBV10-3; D gene: .; CDR3 protein: CAISGLGEGGYTF; CDR3 DNA: TGTGCCATCAGTGGCTTAGGGGAGGGAGGCTACACCTTC
J gene: TRBJ2-1; clone size: many; V gene: TRBV20-1; D gene: .; CDR3 protein: CSAFGQNNNEQFF; CDR3 DNA: TGCAGTGCTTTCGGACAGAACAACAATGAGCAGTTCTTC
J gene: TRBJ1-1; clone size: many; V gene: TRBV20-1; D gene: TRBD1; CDR3 protein: CSASRTGRDTEAFF; CDR3 DNA: TGCAGTGCTTCCCGGACAGGGAGGGACACTGAAGCTTTCTTT
J gene: TRBJ2-7; clone size: many; V gene: TRBV4-2; D gene: TRBD2; CDR3 protein: CASSQDTSDSSYEQYF; CDR3 DNA: TGTGCCAGCAGCCAAGATACTAGCGATAGCTCCTACGAGCAGTACTTC
J gene: TRBJ1-2; clone size: many; V gene: TRBV4-1; D gene: .; CDR3 protein: CASSQTDAPGYGYTF; CDR3 DNA: TGCGCCAGCAGCCAAACAGACGCTCCTGGCTATGGCTACACCTTC
J gene: TRBJ1-4; clone size: many; V gene: TRBV5-6; D gene: .; CDR3 protein: CASSDRPTNEKLFF; CDR3 DNA: TGTGCCAGCAGCGACAGACCAACTAATGAAAAACTGTTTTTT
J gene: TRBJ2-7; clone size: .; V gene: TRBV4-1; D gene: TRBD1; CDR3 protein: CASSRPGQWSYEQYF; CDR3 DNA: TGTGCTAGCAGCCGGCCGGGACAGTGGTCCTACGAGCAGTACTTC
J gene: TRBJ1-3; clone size: many; V gene: TRBV5-5; D gene: .; CDR3 protein: CASSLAGKSSGNTIYF; CDR3 DNA: TGTGCCAGCAGCTTGGCCGGCAAGAGCTCTGGAAACACCATATATTTT
J gene: TRBJ2-1; clone size: many; V gene: TRBV6-1; D gene: .; CDR3 protein: CASVLGVGEQFF; CDR3 DNA: TGTGCCAGCGTACTGGGGGTTGGTGAGCAGTTCTTC
J gene: TRBJ2-5; clone size: .; V gene: TRBV5-5; D gene: .; CDR3 protein: CASSFGEETQYF; CDR3 DNA: TGTGCCAGCAGCTTTGGAGAGGAGACCCAGTACTTC
J gene: TRBJ1-5; clone size: many; V gene: TRBV6-1; D gene: TRBD1; CDR3 protein: CASSYRWTGGNQPQHF; CDR3 DNA: TGTGCCAGCAGCTATCGTTGGACAGGCGGCAATCAGCCCCAGCATTTT
J gene: TRBJ2-7; clone size: .; V gene: TRBV10-1; D gene: .; CDR3 protein: CARSRGGKALGEQYF; CDR3 DNA: TGCGCCAGAAGTAGGGGCGGGAAAGCCCTCGGCGAGCAGTACTTC
J gene: TRBJ2-7; clone size: many; V gene: TRBV6-2/TRBV6-3; D gene: .; CDR3 protein: CASSYSLIRGPSYEQYF; CDR3 DNA: TGTGCCAGCAGTTACTCCCTCATCAGGGGACCCTCCTACGAGCAGTACTTC
J gene: TRBJ2-1; clone size: .; V gene: TRBV5-1; D gene: .; CDR3 protein: CASSSVRRDGYYEQFF; CDR3 DNA: TGCGCCAGCAGCTCGGTCAGGCGCGACGGTTACTATGAGCAGTTCTTC
J gene: TRBJ1-2; clone size: many; V gene: TRBV5-1; D gene: .; CDR3 protein: CASSLAYGQGRYGYTF; CDR3 DNA: TGCGCCAGCAGCTTGGCCTACGGGCAGGGGAGGTATGGCTACACCTTC
J gene: TRBJ2-7; clone size: many; V gene: TRBV5-6; D gene: TRBD2; CDR3 protein: CASSLAGGITYEQYF; CDR3 DNA: TGTGCCAGCAGCTTGGCGGGAGGGATCACCTACGAGCAGTACTTC
J gene: TRBJ2-2; clone size: many; V gene: TRBV30; D gene: TRBD2; CDR3 protein: CACRREANTGELFF; CDR3 DNA: TGTGCCTGTAGACGGGAGGCTAACACCGGGGAGCTGTTTTTT
J gene: TRBJ2-7; clone size: .; V gene: TRBV20-1; D gene: TRBD1; CDR3 protein: CSAVTGTGYYEQYF; CDR3 DNA: TGCAGTGCTGTCACCGGGACAGGCTACTACGAGCAGTACTTC
J gene: TRBJ2-2; clone size: many; V gene: TRBV5-6; D gene: TRBD2; CDR3 protein: CASSSLAGGRGELFF; CDR3 DNA: TGTGCCAGCAGCTCACTAGCGGGAGGGCGAGGGGAGCTGTTTTTT
J gene: TRBJ2-4; clone size: once; V gene: TRBV12-3/TRBV12-4; D gene: TRBD2; CDR3 protein: CASSYQAGGTKNIQYF; CDR3 DNA: TGTGCCAGCAGTTACCAAGCGGGAGGCACCAAAAACATTCAGTACTTC
J gene: TRBJ1-5; clone size: many; V gene: TRBV28; D gene: TRBD1; CDR3 protein: CASTTGGDQPQHF; CDR3 DNA: TGTGCCAGCACGACAGGGGGCGATCAGCCCCAGCATTTT
J gene: TRBJ1-3; clone size: many; V gene: TRBV2; D gene: .; CDR3 protein: CASSGGTLSGNTIYF; CDR3 DNA: TGTGCCAGCAGTGGGGGGACACTCTCTGGAAACACCATATATTTT
J gene: TRBJ2-7; clone size: many; V gene: TRBV6-1; D gene: .; CDR3 protein: CTKAPDGPYEQYF; CDR3 DNA: TGTACTAAGGCCCCGGACGGACCCTACGAGCAGTACTTC
J gene: TRBJ1-1; clone size: many; V gene: TRBV11-3; D gene: .; CDR3 protein: CASSPGWTEAFF; CDR3 DNA: TGTGCCAGCAGCCCTGGGTGGACTGAAGCTTTCTTT
J gene: TRBJ2-1; clone size: .; V gene: TRBV3-1; D gene: .; CDR3 protein: CARSQGSPNEQFF; CDR3 DNA: TGTGCCAGAAGCCAGGGTAGCCCCAATGAGCAGTTCTTC
J gene: TRBJ1-1; clone size: many; V gene: TRBV7-3; D gene: TRBD1; CDR3 protein: CASRSTNRDRGRRGTEAFF; CDR3 DNA: TGTGCCAGCAGATCAACGAACCGGGACAGGGGGCGGAGGGGAACTGAAGCTTTCTTT
J gene: TRBJ2-3; clone size: many; V gene: TRBV14; D gene: .; CDR3 protein: CASSQDLAGTQYF; CDR3 DNA: TGTGCCAGCAGCCAAGATCTCGCGGGTACGCAGTATTTT
J gene: TRBJ2-1; clone size: many; V gene: TRBV20-1; D gene: TRBD2; CDR3 protein: CSARRTSGVYNEQFF; CDR3 DNA: TGCAGTGCTAGGAGGACTAGCGGGGTTTACAATGAGCAGTTCTTC
J gene: TRBJ2-1; clone size: many; V gene: TRBV6-1; D gene: .; CDR3 protein: CASSNHLGGNEQFF; CDR3 DNA: TGTGCCAGCAGTAACCACTTAGGGGGCAATGAGCAGTTCTTC
J gene: TRBJ1-5; clone size: many; V gene: TRBV5-8; D gene: .; CDR3 protein: CASSLGSSSNQPQHF; CDR3 DNA: TGTGCCAGCAGCTTAGGATCTAGCAGCAATCAGCCCCAGCATTTT